Below are 21 T cell receptor beta chains sequenced from a single sample in a study of T cells in Graves' hyperthyroidism and ophthalmopathy. Amplified TCR beta CDR3 regions came from RNA transcripts. When the TCR CDR3 underwent first-round RT-PCR, the HTBI primer set was used. TCRdb called the multiplex PCR reads again in MiXCR, with one record for every CDR3 protein. The data show approximately 600,000 distinct CDR3 sequences, with less than 25% seen just once and 34% held by the top ten. The material sequenced was blood. Source of these receptors: a man younger than 45 with Graves' ophthalmopathy.

Worth noting for this clonotype: A much more abundant neighbour one base away suggests this may be a read error. The chain recombines TRBV24-1 with TRBJ1-1, with D possibly being TRBD1 (5 bases). Per germline, CDR1 KGHDR and CDR2 SFDVKD. The CDR3 extends over 14 amino acids. The CDR3 loop is CAGGLGTLNTEALF. The CDR3 nucleotides are TGTGCCGGGGGGTTGGGAACTCTGAACACTGAAGCTCTCTTT.

The rearrangement joins TRBV14 to TRBJ2-7; no clear D gene. Trimming left V 4 bases short and J 5 bases short, with 9 bases between. The CDR3 loop spans 12 amino acids. Germline V gene data show CDR1 as SGHDN and CDR2 as FVKESK. The CDR3 is CASSRPADEQYF. CDR3 nucleotide sequence: TGTGCCAGCAGCCGCCCCGCGGACGAGCAGTACTTC.

This clonotype has ten or more counts. J is TRBJ1-6 and V is TRBV5-1, with TRBD1 matching 8 bases. The trim removed 4 bases at V and 10 bases at J, leaving 7 bases unmatched. Germline CDR1 is SGHRS and CDR2 is YFSETQ. This CDR3 is 14 amino acids long. In nucleotides, the CDR3 is TGCGCCAGCAGCCCGGGACAGGAGGGCTCACCCCTCCACTTT. Its protein is CASSPGQEGSPLHF.

A few counts support this clonotype. This sequence joins TRBV7-3 and TRBJ2-2; TRBD2 matches 13 bases. V lost 4 bases, J lost 4 bases, and 3 bases stayed unmatched. Germline values: CDR1 SGHTA, CDR2 FQGTGA. The CDR3 extends over 16 amino acids. CDR3 DNA sequence: TGTGCCAGCAGCTGGGGGACTAGCGGGGCCACCGGGGAGCTGTTTTTT. Protein product: CASSWGTSGATGELFF.

This clonotype has a handful of counts. This sequence joins TRBV27 and TRBJ2-7; 11 bases line up with TRBD2. Unmatched junction bases numbered 5, after V lost 5 bases and J lost 5 bases. This CDR3 has 14 amino acids. Germline loops: CDR1 MNHEY, CDR2 SMNVEV (reference sequence). The CDR3 DNA follows: TGTGCCAGCAGTGAACTAGCGGGAGCCGACGAGCAGTACTTC. Protein product: CASSELAGADEQYF.

This clonotype was seen at least ten times. The J gene is TRBJ2-1, the V gene TRBV28; TRBD2 matches 12 bases. V lost 1 base to trimming and J lost 2 bases; unmatched junction nucleotides: 6. The germline CDR1 and CDR2 sequences are MDHEN and SYDVKM. The CDR3 has 18 residues. The CDR3 reads CASSLFPSGRAAYNEQFF. The CDR3 region has the DNA TGTGCCAGCAGTTTATTTCCTAGCGGGAGGGCCGCCTACAATGAGCAGTTCTTC.

This clonotype was detected ten times or more. The gene calls are TRBV27 and TRBJ2-7; 9 bases are a match to TRBD1. CDR1 is MNHEY and CDR2 is SMNVEV in the germline V gene (reference sequence). Unmatched junction bases numbered 3, after V lost 0 bases and J lost 6 bases. CDR3 length: 14 amino acids. CDR3 coding DNA: TGTGCCAGCAGTTTATCGGACAGGGGTGGCGAGCAGTACTTC. Its translation is CASSLSDRGGEQYF.

This clonotype was seen many times. Here the CDR3 reads CASSSVGQGNHSPLHF. CDR3 sequence (DNA): TGTGCCAGCAGCTCCGTCGGACAGGGGAATCATTCACCCCTCCACTTT. V and J are TRBV7-2 and TRBJ1-6, with 9 bases that match TRBD1. The CDR3 runs 16 residues. Germline CDR1 is SGHTA and CDR2 is FQGNSA. The V gene end was trimmed by 4 bases and the J gene end by 8 bases; junction bases not matched to a gene: 9.

There are many counts of this clonotype. J is TRBJ2-5 and V is TRBV12-3 or TRBV12-4, with 11 bases that match TRBD2. The CDR3 consists of 15 residues. Unmatched junction bases numbered 8, after V lost 7 bases and J lost 4 bases. CDR3: CASTLSGRAGETQYF. CDR3 nucleotides: TGTGCCAGCACCCTTAGCGGGAGGGCGGGAGAGACCCAGTACTTC.

This clonotype showed up many times. The chain combines TRBV20-1 with TRBJ2-7, with D maybe TRBD1 (5 bases). The CDR3 has 15 residues. Germline CDR1 is DFQATT and CDR2 is SNEGSKA (reference sequence). V lost 5 bases and J 4 bases, leaving 21 bases between the germline ends. This chain's CDR3 is CSAVIREPSEYEQYF. DNA for the CDR3: TGCAGTGCTGTCATCAGGGAACCCTCCGAGTACGAGCAGTACTTC.

V and J are TRBV29-1 and TRBJ2-1; TRBD2 matches at 11 bases. V lost 4 bases, J lost 1 base, and 9 bases stayed unmatched. The CDR3 length is 17 residues. Looked up from germline, CDR1 is SQVTM and CDR2 is ANQGSEA. CDR3 sequence: CSVVTSGAQLSYNEQFF. CDR3 nucleotide sequence: TGCAGCGTTGTGACTAGCGGGGCGCAATTGTCCTACAATGAGCAGTTCTTC.

In its sample, this clonotype was seen many times. The V and J genes are TRBV11-2 and TRBJ1-1; perhaps TRBD1 as D (6 bases). Germline-derived CDR1 and CDR2 are SGHAT and FQNNGV. This CDR3 spans 16 amino acids. Trimming stripped 1 base from V and 5 bases from J, with 17 bases between. Here the CDR3 reads CASSLGQASSRTEAFF. The CDR3 DNA reads as TGTGCCAGCAGCTTAGGACAGGCCTCTTCTCGGACTGAAGCTTTCTTT.

V usage is TRBV30 and J usage is TRBJ2-2, with D possibly being TRBD2 (6 bases). Germline loops: CDR1 GTSNPN, CDR2 SVGIG (reference sequence). V shed 0 bases and J shed 8 bases, with 16 bases lying between them. The CDR3 totals 15 residues. The CDR3 DNA is TGTGCCTGGAGTGTGGAGGGGACGCACCCTGGGGAGCTGTTTTTT. Translated, it gives CAWSVEGTHPGELFF.

This clonotype was detected ten times or more. J is TRBJ2-3 and V is TRBV7-2; perhaps D is TRBD1 or TRBD2 (5 bases each). Germline CDR1 is SGHTA and CDR2 is FQGNSA. The CDR3 runs 15 residues. V lost 2 bases and J 2 bases, leaving 11 bases between the germline ends. For the CDR3, the DNA is TGTGCCAGCAGCTTAAGAGGGGCGGTCACAGATACGCAGTATTTT. Protein: CASSLRGAVTDTQYF.

The chain has TRBV7-9 and TRBJ2-1; TRBD2 aligns across 9 bases. The V segment lost 5 bases and the J segment 7 bases; nucleotides outside the gene matches: 12. Per germline, CDR1 SEHNR and CDR2 FQNEAQ (reference sequence). The CDR3 is made up of 16 amino acids. The DNA of the CDR3 is TGTGCCAGCAGCCCCCTGGCGGGAGGGCTGGATAATGAGCAGTTCTTC. This translates into CASSPLAGGLDNEQFF. Full variable domain (remainder filled in from reference TRBV7-9 and TRBJ2-1): DTGVSQNPRHKITKRGQNVTFRCDPISEHNRLYWYRQTLGQGPEFLTYFQNEAQLEKSRLLSDRFSAERPKGSFSTLEIQRTEQGDSAMYLCASSPLAGGLDNEQFFGPGTRLTVL.

The chain couples TRBV27 to TRBJ2-2, with D perhaps TRBD1 or TRBD2 (5 bases each). The CDR3 consists of 15 residues. Trimming removed 8 bases from V and 0 bases from J, with 13 bases in between. Germline CDR1 is MNHEY and CDR2 is SMNVEV (reference sequence). For the CDR3, the DNA is TGTGCCAGCGGGGCCGGGGTGGCGAACACCGGGGAGCTGTTTTTT. This sequence encodes CASGAGVANTGELFF.

The V gene is TRBV7-2, the J gene TRBJ2-2; 9 bases fit TRBD1. Germline loops: CDR1 SGHTA, CDR2 FQGNSA. This CDR3 has 16 residues. V shed 3 bases and J 1 base; nucleotides not matched to a gene: 3. CDR3 sequence reads: CASSFRGQGNTGELFF. CDR3 DNA sequence: TGTGCCAGCAGCTTCAGGGGACAGGGGAACACCGGGGAGCTGTTTTTT.

This clonotype was observed a few times. The gene calls are TRBV6-2 or TRBV6-3 and TRBJ1-2, with D unclear. CDR3 length: 16 amino acids. The germline V gene has CDR1 MNHEY and CDR2 SVGEGT. V lost 7 bases and J 4 bases, leaving 22 bases between the germline ends. The DNA for the CDR3 is TGTGCCAGCACCCAGTTTGCTTGGTCCAAGCGCTATGGCTACACCTTC. Translated: CASTQFAWSKRYGYTF.

The rearrangement links TRBV28 to TRBJ2-5; no definite D call. With 7 bases removed from V and 5 bases from J, the gap between germline ends came to 17 bases. The germline V gene has CDR1 MDHEN and CDR2 SYDVKM. The CDR3 has 14 amino acids. The CDR3, as DNA: TGTGCCAGCACCCTTTCGGATCCCCGGGAGACCCAGTACTTC. This gives the protein CASTLSDPRETQYF.

This clonotype appeared many times. This chain joins TRBV3-1 and TRBJ1-1; D ambiguous. The V gene's germline CDR1 is LGHDT and CDR2 YNNKEL (reference sequence). V lost 1 base, J lost 5 bases, and 8 bases lay in between. The CDR3 is 13 residues long. CDR3 loop: CASSQGGWTEAFF. The DNA for the CDR3 is TGTGCCAGCAGCCAAGGGGGTTGGACTGAAGCTTTCTTT.

This clonotype occurred a few times. The genes are TRBV6-1 and TRBJ1-6; 8 nucleotides align to TRBD1. Germline V gene sequence: CDR1 MNHNS, CDR2 SASEGT. Trimming at V came to 8 bases and at J to 0 bases, leaving 6 bases not matched to a gene. This CDR3 has 16 amino acids. The CDR3 loop is CASRDRRSSYNSPLHF. In nucleotides, the CDR3 is TGTGCCAGCCGGGACAGGAGGAGCTCCTATAATTCACCCCTCCACTTT.